This T cell receptor beta chain appears in the sequencing data of a study of T cells after yellow fever vaccination (dated by TCRdb to the late 2010s). Background for the entire study: The SMART-Seq v4 Ultra Low Input RNA kit was used to prepare libraries from fractions with low cell numbers. To follow T-cell clones before and after primary and booster YFV17D yellow fever vaccination, bulk TCR alpha and beta repertoires were sequenced over time. The cohort comprised two healthy male donors, one aged 18 to 29 and one aged 30 to 39 years. Blood was drawn at multiple timepoints before and after primary and secondary immunization, with bulk PBMC replicates and cell subsets isolated.

The full study reports these points: A small fraction of clonotypes appeared in both the CD4 and CD8 compartments, likely as a result of convergent recombination. Only two donors were included in the study, so the extent to which the findings can be generalized is limited. Computational filtering was required because FACS-sorted repertoires could contain abundant contaminating clonotypes from the bulk population. Most clones expanded after primary vaccination were re-detected after the booster (around 96% of CD4 and roughly 85% of CD8), suggesting broad memory maintenance. Compared with the primary T-cell response, the secondary T-cell response was weaker but faster, peaking on day 5 rather than day 15.

In the paper's terms, the treatment or condition label means: live attenuated yellow fever vaccine strain. PBMCs were isolated from peripheral blood using a standard Ficoll-Paque protocol. Dynabeads CD4 and CD8 positive selection kits were used to isolate CD4 and CD8 T-cell fractions. TriZol was used to extract RNA from bulk PBMCs, from CD4 and CD8 fractions, and from dextramer-positive and dextramer-negative fractions. Sequencing took place on an Illumina NovaSeq 6000. TCR cDNA was made using 5'RACE template switching, a step that added a universal primer site and unique molecular identifiers. Priming for cDNA synthesis came from both the TCR alpha and TCR beta constant segments. Libraries were amplified in two PCR steps, with sample barcodes and sequencing adapters added in the second step. Sequencing of libraries was done on Illumina HiSeq 2500 (2x100 bp) or NovaSeq (2x150 bp). In the authors' own workflow: Demultiplexing of reads and collapsing into UMI consensus sequences were performed with MIGEC, and V(D)J alignment was carried out with MiXCR. Using edgeR on replicate PBMC samples, clonotypes were called vaccine-responding if FDR was below 0.01 and the log2 fold change was above 5 up to day 15. Bulk clonotypes were assigned CD4 or CD8 identity according to which sequenced CD4 or CD8 repertoire held them at higher abundance. TCRdb applied fastp at Q25 and MiXCR to the public reads, then kept only in-frame beta chains. All rows with the same CDR3 protein become a single entry with the most common DNA and genes. TCRdb's processing, not the authors', yielded these V and J calls. Recorded for this sample are 280,000 or so distinct CDR3 sequences; around 9.3% of them occurred a single time. The ten most abundant clones make up 3% to 3.5% of the sample.

This clonotype showed up just a few times. What antigen it recognizes has not been identified. No much larger clone exists at a distance of one base, and base qualities are not known. The germline V gene provides CDR1 SGDLS and CDR2 YYNGEE. From cysteine to phenylalanine, the CDR3 is 15 amino acids long. Only the CDR3 DNA stays, 45 bases, in frame from base 1. V loses 3 bases, J loses 8 bases, and the germline ends lie 17 bases apart. The chain uses TRBV9 and TRBJ1-4, with TRBD1 as a weak D call on 5 bases. This clonotype was obtained from a man between 18 and 29 years old who received the YFV17D yellow fever vaccine. This sample comprised CD4+ T cells sorted from PBMCs, obtained 5 days after the yellow fever booster vaccination. The CDR3 protein is CASSGTGTTGEKLFF. The nucleotide sequence reads TGTGCCAGCAGCGGAACCGGGACCACGGGGGAAAAACTGTTTTTT.